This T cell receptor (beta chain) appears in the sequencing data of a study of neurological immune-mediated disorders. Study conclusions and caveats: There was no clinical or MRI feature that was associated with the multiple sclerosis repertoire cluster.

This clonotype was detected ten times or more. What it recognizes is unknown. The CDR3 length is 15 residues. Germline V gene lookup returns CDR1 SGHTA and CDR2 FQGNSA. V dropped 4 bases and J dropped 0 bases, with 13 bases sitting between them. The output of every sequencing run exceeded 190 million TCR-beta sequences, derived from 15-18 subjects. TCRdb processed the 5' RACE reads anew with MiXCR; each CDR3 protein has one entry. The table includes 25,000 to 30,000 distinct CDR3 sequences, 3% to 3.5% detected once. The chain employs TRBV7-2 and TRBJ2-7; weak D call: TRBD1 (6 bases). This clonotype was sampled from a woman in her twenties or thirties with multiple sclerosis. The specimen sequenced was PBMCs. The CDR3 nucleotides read TGTGCCAGCAGCTCCAGGGGACCCAGCTCCTACGAGCAGTACTTC. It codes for CASSSRGPSSYEQYF.